This T cell receptor (beta chain) was captured by sequencing in a study of blood T cells in healthy people across ages. Per germline, CDR1 DFQATT and CDR2 SNEGSKA (reference sequence). Trimming removed 5 bases at V and 5 bases at J, with 14 bases between. This CDR3 has 13 amino acids. Drawing of peripheral blood yielded about 10 milliliters from each donor. No fewer than 5.5 micrograms of total RNA were isolated from every sample. Combining a sample-barcoded 5' primer with a J-beta primer mix, a second PCR ran for 7 to 11 cycles. TCRdb re-called the 5' RACE reads through MiXCR, storing one row per CDR3 protein. Among roughly 800,000 distinct CDR3 sequences listed, about 26% were seen once. This clonotype turned up a few times. This same sample was also taken into another study, of T cells of mothers and their children. This second study says: The extracted RNA was employed in its entirety for cDNA synthesis, at approximately 1.5 ug per 15 ul.

The TCR was taken from a boy younger than 18 in good health. The sequenced material came from blood. The chain employs TRBV20-1 and TRBJ2-3; D may be TRBD1 (6 bases). The CDR3 loop reads CSAGGQALDTQYF. The CDR3 DNA is TGCAGTGCTGGGGGACAAGCGTTAGATACGCAGTATTTT.